This T cell receptor beta chain was recorded in a study of blood T cell repertoires in COVID-19. Across the study: T cells, B-cell-depleted T cells, or PBMCs supplied cDNA or gDNA.

V lost 0 bases to trimming and J lost 9 bases, with 12 bases between them. Germline values: CDR1 SGHTA, CDR2 FQGNSA. The CDR3 consists of 14 residues. Sequencing used immunoSEQ multiplex PCR; TCRdb keeps in-frame clones, though not all of them. The table includes tens of thousands of clones, around 86% detected once. This TCR was recovered from an elderly woman with acute or convalescent COVID-19. The sequenced sample consisted of peripheral blood. V is TRBV7-2 and J is TRBJ1-5, with D uncertain. The CDR3 protein is CASSLARDSRPQHF. CDR3 sequence (DNA): TGTGCCAGCAGCTTAGCACGGGATAGCAGGCCCCAGCATTTT.